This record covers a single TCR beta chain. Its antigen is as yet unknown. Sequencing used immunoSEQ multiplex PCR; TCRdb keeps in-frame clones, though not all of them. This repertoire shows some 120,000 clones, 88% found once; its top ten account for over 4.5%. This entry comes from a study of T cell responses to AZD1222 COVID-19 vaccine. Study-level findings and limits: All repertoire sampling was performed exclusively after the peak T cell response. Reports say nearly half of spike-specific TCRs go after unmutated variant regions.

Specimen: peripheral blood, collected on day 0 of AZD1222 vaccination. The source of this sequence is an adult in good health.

The CDR3 DNA reads as TGTGCCACCTCCCGGGGGACTAACTATGGCTACACCTTC. This sequence encodes CATSRGTNYGYTF. The chain uses TRBV24-1 and TRBJ1-2, with D perhaps matching TRBD1 (5 bases). Per the germline V gene, CDR1 is KGHDR and CDR2 is SFDVKD. The CDR3 contains 13 residues. Trimming shortened V by 9 bases and J by 0 bases, and 10 bases separated the two germline ends.